This T cell receptor (beta chain) was sequenced in a study of cytomegalovirus exposure and HLA in healthy donors (dated by TCRdb to about 2017). Context from the whole study: An earlier analysis of some 500 of the donors reported roughly 300 Gb of sequence data and some 120 million unique TCR beta sequences from roughly 200 million T cells. HLA typing included class I and class II loci at four-digit resolution. The study used immunosequencing to profile the T cell repertoires of about 670 subjects and linked those repertoires to cytomegalovirus serostatus. Donor age, sex, ethnicity and CMV serostatus were compiled alongside the repertoire data. To predict cytomegalovirus infection status, the study combined high-throughput TCR immunosequencing, statistical association of individual TCRs with disease status, and machine learning. About 280 gigabases of sequencing data and approximately 91 million unique TCR sequences made up an early release that covered nearly 650 HLA-typed donors. All discovery cohort repertoires had been generated on a single sequencing platform. The study aimed to test whether signatures of past pathogen exposure could be identified by cataloging public T cell receptors. Genome-wide SNP genotypes for about 65% of the roughly 670 donors were used in a later genetic analysis, which treated that subset as a discovery cohort. An earlier analysis of fewer than 750 of the donors used high-throughput TCR beta sequencing to judge whether each TCR beta V gene segment behaved as functional or pseudogenic. Among a few hundred genotyped donors of the cohort, an average of 235,054 unique TCR beta nucleotide sequences were sequenced per donor, 15% to 20% of them non-productive. In a later analysis, previously published TCR beta repertoires from fewer than 750 donors were re-analyzed and high-resolution HLA genotyping was added so that TCR occurrence patterns could be studied. Because of strong linkage in the cohort, five DR-DQ haplotypes were treated as single units for association and clustering. The later analysis used no new phenotypic data to find candidate immune exposures, relying instead on TCR beta sequences and their occurrence across donors. Among the roughly 400 genotyped donors, about 85% belonged to the genetic ancestry cluster associated with self-reported Caucasian donors. The number of donors typed differed by locus, with roughly 620-630 for A, B, C, DRB1 and DQB1, 522 for DQA1, approximately 570 for DPA1, and 400 to 490 for DPB1. In addition to the first cohort of 666 subjects, a separate validation cohort of 130 or so different subjects was used.

The cohort comprised several hundred healthy bone marrow donors. Cohort members were all nominally healthy when sampled, although unrecorded immune exposures were likely present. The donor tested CMV seropositive, placing the donor among the approximately 290 seropositive members of the cohort. Every donor gave a peripheral blood sample, and the peripheral blood mononuclear cells from that sample were used for TCR beta sequencing. Genomic DNA extraction from the blood cell samples was performed with the Qiagen DNeasy Blood Extraction Kit. On this clone itself: Its antigen is unknown. Within one base of it there is no much larger clone, and no base qualities were kept.

What the authors observed across the whole study: For the cohort, immune exposure information was limited to CMV serostatus. Most TCR sequences were observed very rarely across donors, whereas some public TCRs were present in many individuals. V-gene and J-gene trimming of TCR beta chains was associated with a missense DCLRE1C variant in a later genetic analysis, and the association was replicated in an independent cohort. In a later analysis, HLA-associated TCR beta chains showed more clonal expansion and lower generation probabilities than non-associated chains that were equally common. The classifier was reported to diagnose cytomegalovirus status with high specificity and sensitivity in both the original cohort and the validation cohort. A later analysis reported that several top co-occurrence clusters appeared linked to parvovirus B19, influenza, CMV and Epstein-Barr virus. Strong co-occurrence of HLA alleles, especially DR and DQ, made assigning TCR associations to individual alleles difficult. The earlier analysis of 450 to 700 of the donors excluded some 16 rarely observed V segments, including chromosome 9 orphons, because counts were too low. Most CMV-associated TCR beta chains appeared to be HLA-restricted in a later analysis, and the HLA associations seemed to be driven largely by CMV exposure. In a later analysis, the rate of TCR association differed among HLA loci, with DRB1 alleles having the most associated TCRs and HLA-C alleles having the fewest. Compared with the approximately 670-donor mean, donors in an Asian-associated ancestry cluster had fewer N-insertions in productive TCRs, according to a later genetic analysis. Specific HLA alleles were associated with over 15,000 TCR beta sequences at a false discovery rate of 0.05 in a later analysis. A cluster of highly shared sequence variants was judged likely to represent a technical artifact of the sequencing pipeline. In an earlier analysis of over 550 of the donors, most TCR beta V segments were observed in productive rearrangements about 87% or about 30% of the time, broadly matching IMGT annotations. Because HLA typing was unavailable for some donors at each locus, only the typed subset was used in association tests. The study listed 164 TCR beta chains as associated with cytomegalovirus. A few of the identified cytomegalovirus-associated TCR beta chains were confirmed in vitro to be specific for cytomegalovirus antigens. The authors suggested that the approach could potentially be generalized to other disease states and immunological phenotypes. Correlated functional status among segregating V segments might reflect linkage disequilibrium, but an unknown experimental factor could not be ruled out. Sequencing depth was assumed to be roughly uniform across donors in the presence/absence analyses, though that assumption may not hold. A further reported finding was that TCR beta sequences accurately predicted the HLA-A and HLA-B alleles for most subjects in the first cohort. Only TCR beta chains were sequenced in this cohort, and the absence of alpha or paired-chain data limited detectable features. Because the 87-base-pair reads could not distinguish some IMGT-functional V segments, including TRBV6-2 and TRBV6-3, those segments were excluded.

Library prep was done by the immunoSEQ multiplex PCR assay. The multiplex PCR relied on a mix of 60 forward primers for TCR Vbeta segments and 13 reverse primers for TCR Jbeta segments. The CDR3 region of rearranged TCR beta genes was amplified from genomic DNA by a multiplex PCR assay. The Illumina HiSeq System was used to sequence the amplified TCR beta libraries as 87-base-pair reads. Per the original workflow: In a later analysis, some 80 million unique TCR beta chains were counted across the roughly 610 repertoires, and roughly 11 million of these chains were shared by at least two donors. To remove PCR and sequencing errors, raw reads were error-corrected and collapsed into unique sequences using a nearest-neighbor algorithm that merged closely related sequences. Alignment of CDR3 sequences to IMGT reference sequences was used to assign V, D and J gene segments. Each retained sequence needed at least a six-nucleotide match to both a V gene segment and a J gene segment. Rearrangements were classified as productive when the CDR3 lacked stop codons and remained in frame with V and J, and all other rearrangements were classified as non-productive. CDR3 was defined by IMGT convention, running from the second conserved V-encoded cysteine to the conserved J-encoded phenylalanine. The earlier analysis of 587 of the donors excluded any sequence lacking an unambiguous match to a single V gene segment. In an earlier analysis of roughly 500 of the donors, V segments were called functional above 56.7% productive rearrangements and were called segregating when the between-donor standard deviation exceeded 5%. A statistical classification framework was built to diagnose cytomegalovirus status from the catalog of TCR beta chain sequences. V and J gene assignment, in a later analysis, came from comparing TCR nucleotide sequences with IMGT/GENE-DB human TR gene sequences. In a later analysis, CDR3 sequences and most-parsimonious VDJ recombination scenarios were assigned using the TCRdist pipeline. In a later analysis, each TCR beta chain was defined by its CDR3 amino acid sequence together with its V-gene family, and reads without a unique V-gene family were excluded. In a later analysis, 500 to 650 highly shared, low-generation-probability nucleotide sequences were removed to address suspected cross-contamination and a sequencing artifact. For each public chain, a later analysis derived a clonal expansion index from normalized ranks of inferred template counts within each repertoire. In a later analysis, generation probabilities were computed using a VDJ recombination model fitted to out-of-frame rearrangements, and the results were checked against IGoR. Hypergeometric tests were used in a later analysis to score TCR-TCR, TCR-HLA and TCR-CMV co-occurrence, with a repertoire-size bias correction applied to the TCR pairs. To estimate false discovery rates, a later analysis permuted the HLA or CMV assignments 20 times. In a later analysis, co-occurring TCRs were grouped using DBSCAN, and TCRdist sequence similarity was added for clustering within HLA-allele-positive subsets. Co-occurrence clustering excluded repertoires with fewer than 30,000 or more than 120,000 public chains, plus five with anomalous nucleotide sharing. TCRdb mirrors the immuneACCESS table, restricted to in-frame sequences. Some clones are absent from its copies; in checked studies, under half trace to an unresolved V gene, and the reason for the others is unknown. V and J calls and clone size are those listed in that table; D and trimming were worked out from the DNA. Within this sample are tens of thousands of clones, with around 80% of them counted one time only. The ten largest clones take up nearly 2.5% of the sample.

CDR1 and CDR2, per the germline V gene, are MNHNS and SASEGT. From the cysteine up to the phenylalanine, the CDR3 has a length of 15 residues. Solely the CDR3 DNA is kept, with 45 bases framed from the first base. V drops 2 bases and J drops 3 bases, leaving 8 bases in between. This receptor chain uses TRBV6-1 and TRBJ2-6, with TRBD2 perhaps the D gene, on 5 matching bases. This TCR was recovered from a male donor in good health and CMV-seropositive. The sequenced material came from PBMCs. The DNA is as follows: TGTGCCAGCAGTGAACTGAGGGTTGGGGCCAACGTCCTGACTTTC. It translates as CASSELRVGANVLTF.